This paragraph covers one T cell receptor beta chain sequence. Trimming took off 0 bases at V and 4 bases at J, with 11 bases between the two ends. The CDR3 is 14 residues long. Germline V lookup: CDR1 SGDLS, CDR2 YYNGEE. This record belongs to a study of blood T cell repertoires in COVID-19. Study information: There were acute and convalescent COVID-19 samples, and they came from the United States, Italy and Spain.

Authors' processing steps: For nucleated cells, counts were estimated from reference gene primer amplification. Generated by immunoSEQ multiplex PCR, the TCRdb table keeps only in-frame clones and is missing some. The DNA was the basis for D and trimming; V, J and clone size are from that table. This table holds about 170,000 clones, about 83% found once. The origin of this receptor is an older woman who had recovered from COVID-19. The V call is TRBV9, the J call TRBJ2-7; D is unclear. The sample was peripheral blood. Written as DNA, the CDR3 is TGTGCCAGCAGCGTAGGTGGCCCACTATACGAGCAGTACTTC. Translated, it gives CASSVGGPLYEQYF.